Listed here are 25 T cell receptor beta chains from one sample, sequenced in a study of response to subunit inactivated influenza vaccine. Using its own MiXCR run on the RT-PCR reads, TCRdb lists one record per CDR3 protein. This sample has just over 300,000 distinct CDR3 sequences, with about 20% found just once. The sequenced sample was PBMCs from blood, obtained less than 22 months after vaccination. These receptors all stem from a man aged 50-75 years who received an inactivated influenza vaccine.

This clonotype appeared a few times. The chain has TRBV20-1 and TRBJ2-7, with D unclear. The CDR3 is 12 residues long. V was trimmed by 5 bases and J by 2 bases, leaving 10 bases between them. Germline V gene lookup returns CDR1 DFQATT and CDR2 SNEGSKA (reference sequence). CDR3 sequence reads: CSASAWPYEQYF. The DNA for the CDR3 is TGCAGTGCTTCAGCTTGGCCCTACGAGCAGTACTTC.

This clonotype was observed at least ten times. Here the CDR3 DNA reads TGTGCCAGCAGCGTACAGGGCAATGGGGAAAAACTGTTTTTT. The encoded protein is CASSVQGNGEKLFF. V is TRBV5-5 and J is TRBJ1-4, with TRBD1 as a possible D gene (6 bases). V was clipped by 4 bases and J by 8 bases, with 15 bases between them. CDR1 SGHKS and CDR2 YYEKEE come from the germline V gene (reference sequence). The CDR3 covers 14 residues.

This clonotype was seen a handful of times. CDR3 in amino acids: CASSLRPEGLAGVPAYNEQFF. DNA for the CDR3: TGCGCCAGCAGCCTACGCCCAGAGGGACTAGCGGGAGTGCCCGCCTACAATGAGCAGTTCTTC. The chain has TRBV5-1 and TRBJ2-1, with TRBD2 identical over 14 bases. The CDR3 has 21 amino acids. Germline CDR1 is SGHRS and CDR2 is YFSETQ. V was clipped by 4 bases and J by 2 bases; unmatched bases: 17.

The sample holds many counts of this clonotype. This chain connects TRBV4-3 to TRBJ2-1, with D perhaps matching TRBD2 (5 bases). CDR1 LGHNA and CDR2 YSLEER come from the germline V gene. The CDR3 is 14 amino acids. Trimming cost V 4 bases and J 7 bases, with 14 bases left between them. This chain's CDR3 is CASSPTVGENEQFF. CDR3 nucleotide sequence: TGCGCCAGCAGCCCAACGGTCGGGGAAAATGAGCAGTTCTTC.

The chain joins TRBV7-9 to TRBJ1-2; unclear D gene. This CDR3 is 14 amino acids long. V lost 7 bases and J 5 bases, leaving 17 bases between the germline ends. Germline CDR1 is SEHNR and CDR2 is FQNEAQ (reference sequence). The CDR3 nucleotides read TGTGCCAGCACCCTCGGGTCTGGGGATTATGGCTACACCTTC. This gives the protein CASTLGSGDYGYTF.

This clonotype was found a few times. The genes are TRBV12-3 or TRBV12-4 and TRBJ1-2; no firm D call. CDR3 length: 13 residues. With 3 bases removed from V and 8 bases from J, the gap between germline ends came to 13 bases. CDR3 in amino acids: CASSLGRFGGYTF. CDR3 DNA: TGTGCCAGCAGTTTGGGCAGGTTCGGCGGCTACACCTTC.

The V and J genes are TRBV14 and TRBJ2-3; D is ambiguous. Trimming stripped 1 base from V and 6 bases from J, with 8 bases between. The V gene's germline CDR1 is SGHDN and CDR2 FVKESK. This CDR3 is built from 13 residues. The CDR3 region has the DNA TGTGCCAGCAGCCAAGGGTTAGTGGATACGCAGTATTTT. This gives the protein CASSQGLVDTQYF.

J is TRBJ2-7 and V is TRBV20-1; 7 bases line up with TRBD1. J gave up 6 bases and V 3 bases, and 11 bases lay outside the gene matches. The CDR3 is 14 residues long. Germline CDR1 DFQATT, CDR2 SNEGSKA (reference sequence). For the CDR3, the DNA is TGCAGTGCTAGTCCTCCGGGACAGTTCACCGAGCAGTACTTC. Protein product: CSASPPGQFTEQYF.

The rearrangement uses TRBV5-1 and TRBJ2-2, with TRBD2 matching 8 bases. Per the germline V gene, CDR1 is SGHRS and CDR2 is YFSETQ. The CDR3 runs to 16 residues. With 0 bases clipped from V and 6 bases from J, the junction kept 7 bases outside the gene matches. The CDR3 nucleotides read TGCGCCAGCAGCTTGGCCGGAGCGGGAGCCGCCGGGGAGCTGTTTTTT. It codes for CASSLAGAGAAGELFF.

This clonotype appeared a few times. CDR3: CASSLATGVPEAFF. CDR3 in DNA: TGTGCCAGCAGCTTAGCGACAGGGGTCCCTGAAGCTTTCTTT. This chain uses TRBV7-2 with TRBJ1-1; 8 nucleotides match TRBD1. Losses at the gene ends were 0 bases for V and 6 bases for J; bases not matched to a gene: 3. Germline V gene sequence: CDR1 SGHTA, CDR2 FQGNSA. This CDR3 contains 14 residues.

This clonotype was picked up many times. The chain employs TRBV11-2 and TRBJ2-1; perhaps D is TRBD1 or TRBD2 (6 bases each). In germline, CDR1 is SGHAT, CDR2 FQNNGV. The CDR3 runs 13 residues. Trimming left V 0 bases short and J 16 bases short, with 16 bases between. CDR3 loop: CASSLDRRGGGFF. The CDR3 DNA sequence: TGTGCCAGCAGCTTAGATCGGCGCGGAGGGGGATTCTTC.

This clonotype was seen a single time. The rearrangement uses TRBV5-1 and TRBJ2-7; D is ambiguous. CDR3 length: 14 amino acids. The V gene's germline CDR1 is SGHRS and CDR2 YFSETQ. V was shortened by 4 bases and J by 7 bases, with 18 bases between the two germline ends. The CDR3 spells CASSVAFPGQEQYF. The DNA of the CDR3 is TGCGCCAGCAGCGTGGCCTTCCCCGGTCAGGAGCAGTACTTC.

This chain's CDR3 is CATSDLFGREGKHNEQFF. The CDR3 coding sequence is TGTGCCACCAGTGATTTGTTTGGGAGGGAAGGGAAACACAATGAGCAGTTCTTC. The chain links TRBV24-1 to TRBJ2-1, with 7 nucleotides matching TRBD2. Trimming removed 0 bases from V and 5 bases from J; junction bases left unmatched: 12. The germline gives CDR1 KGHDR, CDR2 SFDVKD. The length of the CDR3 is 18 residues.

The chain combines TRBV5-1 with TRBJ1-1, with D perhaps TRBD1 (5 bases). The V and J ends lost 1 base and 6 bases respectively, with 16 bases between them. The CDR3 covers 15 residues. CDR1 SGHRS and CDR2 YFSETQ come from the germline V gene. The CDR3 here is CASSLFSRVSAEAFF. The CDR3 bases are TGCGCCAGCAGCTTGTTTTCCAGGGTATCTGCTGAAGCTTTCTTT.

This clonotype was observed many times. This chain links TRBV10-1 with TRBJ1-2; D not certain. The CDR3 loop spans 13 amino acids. V dropped 0 bases and J dropped 4 bases, with 6 bases sitting between them. Germline V gene sequence: CDR1 WNHNN, CDR2 SYGVQD (reference sequence). CDR3 sequence: CASSESAGYGYTF. The CDR3 DNA follows: TGCGCCAGCAGTGAGTCGGCGGGCTATGGCTACACCTTC.

This clonotype has more than one count but fewer than ten. The chain carries TRBV7-2 and TRBJ1-6, with 7 positions matching TRBD1. V lost 5 bases, J lost 7 bases, and 11 bases stayed unmatched. Germline CDR1 SGHTA, CDR2 FQGNSA. This CDR3 is 16 amino acids long. CDR3 sequence (DNA): TGTGCCAGCAGCCCCTTTGGAGAGACAGGGAATTCACCCCTCCACTTT. This gives the protein CASSPFGETGNSPLHF.

V is TRBV11-1 and J is TRBJ1-1; D call uncertain. The V end was cut by 2 bases, the J end by 1 base, with 5 bases between. Germline CDR1 and CDR2: SGHAT and FQDESV (reference sequence). The CDR3 is made up of 13 amino acids. Here the CDR3 reads CASSLRSNTEAFF. CDR3 bases: TGTGCCAGCAGCTTACGTTCGAACACTGAAGCTTTCTTT.

V and J are TRBV6-5 and TRBJ2-3; D might be TRBD1 (5 bases). Germline V gene lookup returns CDR1 MNHEY and CDR2 SVGAGI. CDR3 length equals 15 residues. The V end was cut by 5 bases, the J end by 2 bases, with 14 bases between. The CDR3 coding sequence is TGTGCCAGCAGTACCCGACAGCTGATCACAGATACGCAGTATTTT. Its translation: CASSTRQLITDTQYF.

The chain is built from TRBV4-2 and TRBJ2-1; 9 bases fit TRBD1. The CDR3 consists of 15 residues. Per the germline V gene, CDR1 is LGHNA and CDR2 is YNFKEQ. J lost 2 bases, V lost 4 bases, and 3 bases had no gene match. CDR3 residues: CASSRNRGPYNEQFF. CDR3 sequence (DNA): TGTGCCAGCAGCCGAAACAGGGGGCCCTACAATGAGCAGTTCTTC.

This clonotype was picked up many times. The V call is TRBV6-5, the J call TRBJ1-2; unclear D gene. The V gene's germline CDR1 is MNHEY and CDR2 SVGAGI. CDR3 length equals 12 residues. The ends were cut back, 2 bases at V and 4 bases at J, with 5 bases in the middle. The CDR3 region is CASSYGSYGYTF. CDR3 nucleotide sequence: TGTGCCAGCAGTTACGGGTCCTATGGCTACACCTTC.

J is TRBJ1-1 and V is TRBV9, with D unresolved. V was shortened by 2 bases and J by 1 base, with 9 bases between the two germline ends. The length of the CDR3 is 14 residues. Germline V gene sequence: CDR1 SGDLS, CDR2 YYNGEE. CDR3 bases: TGTGCCAGCAGCGTGGGAGACGGGAACACTGAAGCTTTCTTT. It encodes CASSVGDGNTEAFF.

The rearrangement uses TRBV3-1 and TRBJ2-7, with 7 nucleotides matching TRBD1. The junction had 7 bases not matched to a gene; V was cut back by 2 bases and J by 6 bases. The V gene's germline CDR1 is LGHDT and CDR2 YNNKEL (reference sequence). The length of the CDR3 is 14 residues. Written as DNA, the CDR3 is TGTGCCAGCAGCCAACACCCGACAGGGCCCGAGCAGTACTTC. Amino acids: CASSQHPTGPEQYF.

The V gene is TRBV3-1, the J gene TRBJ2-1; D is undetermined. The CDR3 length is 12 residues. The V gene lost 4 bases and the J gene lost 6 bases, with 7 bases spanning the gap. Germline V lookup: CDR1 LGHDT, CDR2 YNNKEL (reference sequence). This CDR3 is CASSPVSNEQFF. The DNA of the CDR3 is TGTGCCAGCAGCCCCGTCTCCAATGAGCAGTTCTTC.

V and J are TRBV6-5 and TRBJ1-3; D uncertain. The CDR3 consists of 15 residues. V was trimmed by 0 bases and J by 2 bases, leaving 8 bases between them. CDR1 is MNHEY and CDR2 is SVGAGI in the germline V gene. CDR3 in DNA: TGTGCCAGCAGTTACTCAGCCAGTACTGGAAACACCATATATTTT. As protein: CASSYSASTGNTIYF.

V usage is TRBV20-1 and J usage is TRBJ1-4; D is undetermined. The CDR3 extends over 13 amino acids. V was trimmed by 6 bases and J by 5 bases, leaving 13 bases between them. The V gene's germline CDR1 is DFQATT and CDR2 SNEGSKA (reference sequence). The CDR3 sequence: CSAMGAYNEKLFF. For the CDR3, the DNA is TGCAGTGCAATGGGCGCCTACAATGAAAAACTGTTTTTT.